This entry features one T cell receptor beta chain sequence. What it recognizes is unknown. This record comes from a study of CD4+ T cells in melanoma. Data came from immunoSEQ multiplex PCR; TCRdb stores just in-frame clones and leaves some out. There are 120,000 to 150,000 clones in the sample; nearly 95% occur only once, and more than 1.5% lies in the top ten. Findings and limits, study-wide: Reportedly, melanoma neoantigen-specific CD4+ T cells showed varied differentiation states.

The V segment lost 0 bases and the J segment 7 bases; nucleotides outside the gene matches: 7. The CDR3 is 16 residues long. Germline V lookup: CDR1 LGHNA, CDR2 YNFKEQ. The clonotype comes from a human donor with melanoma. The rearrangement links TRBV4-2 to TRBJ2-3; 10 bases align to TRBD2. For the CDR3, the DNA is TGTGCCAGCAGCCAAGATCAAGTAGCGGGGGGAAATACGCAGTATTTT. Residues: CASSQDQVAGGNTQYF.